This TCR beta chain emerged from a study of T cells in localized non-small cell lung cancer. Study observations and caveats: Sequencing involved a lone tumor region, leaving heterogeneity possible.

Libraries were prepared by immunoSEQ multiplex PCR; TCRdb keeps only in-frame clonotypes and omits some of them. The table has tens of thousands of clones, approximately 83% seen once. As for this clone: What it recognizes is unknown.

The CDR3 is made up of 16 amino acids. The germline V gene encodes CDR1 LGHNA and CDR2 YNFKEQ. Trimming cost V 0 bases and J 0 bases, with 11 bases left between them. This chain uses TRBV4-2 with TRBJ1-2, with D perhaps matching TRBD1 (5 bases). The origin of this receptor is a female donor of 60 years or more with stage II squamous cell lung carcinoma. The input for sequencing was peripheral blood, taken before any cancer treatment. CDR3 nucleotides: TGTGCCAGCAGCCAAGACAGGCAGGACACTAACTATGGCTACACCTTC. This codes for CASSQDRQDTNYGYTF.